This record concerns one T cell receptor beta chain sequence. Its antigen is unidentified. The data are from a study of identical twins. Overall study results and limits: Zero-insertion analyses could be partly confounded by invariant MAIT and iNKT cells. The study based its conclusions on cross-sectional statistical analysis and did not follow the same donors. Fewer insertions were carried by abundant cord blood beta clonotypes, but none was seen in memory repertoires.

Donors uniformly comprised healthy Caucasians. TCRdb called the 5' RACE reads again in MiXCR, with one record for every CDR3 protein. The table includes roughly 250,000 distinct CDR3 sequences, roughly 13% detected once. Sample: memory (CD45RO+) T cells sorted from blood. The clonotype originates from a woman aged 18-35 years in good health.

CDR3 residues: CATSREVKFGLTF. The CDR3 DNA follows: TGTGCCACCAGCAGAGAGGTCAAATTTGGCCTGACTTTC. This rearrangement joins TRBV15 to TRBJ2-6; D unclear. CDR1 LNHNV and CDR2 YYDKDF come from the germline V gene (reference sequence). V gave up 0 bases and J gave up 15 bases, with 12 bases separating them. CDR3 size: 13 residues.